The rows below give T cell receptor beta chains drawn from one sample of a study of T-cell reconstitution after alpha-beta-depleted transplantation in children. MiXCR, applied by TCRdb to the PCR reads, yields one record per CDR3 protein. The table records some 450,000 distinct CDR3 sequences, 43% of them present only once. Sequenced material: PBMCs, taken before TCRalphabeta/CD19-depleted stem cell transplant. The source is a girl aged 2 to 10 with aplastic anemia, due to receive a stem cell transplant. Both conserved end residues are part of each CDR3. The D gene is left open where the match is weak. Only some rows state a clone size, as once, few, many or a class for expanded clones.

CDR3nt: TGTGCCAGCAGCTCGTTCGGTGGGAGAAGGGCCGGCTACGAGCAGTACTTC; CDR3aa: CASSSFGGRRAGYEQYF; j_gene: TRBJ2-7; d_gene: .; abundance: many; v_gene: TRBV6-1
CDR3nt: TGCCAGCAGCGTGGGGAGACCCAGTACTTC; CDR3aa: CQQRGETQYF; j_gene: TRBJ2-5; d_gene: .; abundance: .; v_gene: TRBV7-2
CDR3nt: TGTGCCAGCAGCTTAACCAGGGGCGACGGCACCGGGGAGCTGTTTTTT; CDR3aa: CASSLTRGDGTGELFF; j_gene: TRBJ2-2; d_gene: .; abundance: .; v_gene: TRBV7-9
CDR3nt: TGTGCCAGCAGCACGGACCGAATGCGAGAGACCCAGTACTTC; CDR3aa: CASSTDRMRETQYF; j_gene: TRBJ2-5; d_gene: .; abundance: few; v_gene: TRBV7-2
CDR3nt: TGCAGTGCTCCCGACAGGCGCTCTGGAAACACCATATATTTT; CDR3aa: CSAPDRRSGNTIYF; j_gene: TRBJ1-3; d_gene: .; abundance: .; v_gene: TRBV20-1
CDR3nt: TGTGCCAGCAGCTTAGGTAGGACTAGGAATGAGCAGTTCTTC; CDR3aa: CASSLGRTRNEQFF; j_gene: TRBJ2-1; d_gene: TRBD2; abundance: .; v_gene: TRBV7-2
CDR3nt: TGTGCCAGCAGTGAAGATCTACAACGCACAGATACGCAGTATTTT; CDR3aa: CASSEDLQRTDTQYF; j_gene: TRBJ2-3; d_gene: .; abundance: few; v_gene: TRBV2
CDR3nt: TGTGCCAGCAGTTTGGCCCGACTAGCGGGAGGGTACGAGCAGTACTTC; CDR3aa: CASSLARLAGGYEQYF; j_gene: TRBJ2-7; d_gene: TRBD2; abundance: .; v_gene: TRBV28
CDR3nt: TGTGCCAGCAGCTCCCCCAAGGTCCTCAGGGGGAGAGATACGCAGTATTTT; CDR3aa: CASSSPKVLRGRDTQYF; j_gene: TRBJ2-3; d_gene: TRBD1; abundance: many; v_gene: TRBV7-9
CDR3nt: TGCGCCAGCAGCCCGGCGACGGGGTGGTACAATGAGCAGTTCTTC; CDR3aa: CASSPATGWYNEQFF; j_gene: TRBJ2-1; d_gene: .; abundance: many; v_gene: TRBV5-1
CDR3nt: TGTGCCAGCAGCCAAAAGACAGGACCCTACGAGCAGTACTTC; CDR3aa: CASSQKTGPYEQYF; j_gene: TRBJ2-7; d_gene: .; abundance: .; v_gene: TRBV4-2
CDR3nt: TGCGCCGGCAGCCCCGGACAGGTTCTGTACTACGAGCAGTACTTC; CDR3aa: CAGSPGQVLYYEQYF; j_gene: TRBJ2-7; d_gene: TRBD1; abundance: .; v_gene: TRBV5-1
CDR3nt: TGTGCCAGCAGTTTATCGGCGGGCCAGGGGCCCTACGAGCAGTACTTC; CDR3aa: CASSLSAGQGPYEQYF; j_gene: TRBJ2-7; d_gene: .; abundance: .; v_gene: TRBV28
CDR3nt: TGCGCCAGCAGCGATCGGGCGGCTCGGGGAGAGCAGTTCTTC; CDR3aa: CASSDRAARGEQFF; j_gene: TRBJ2-1; d_gene: .; abundance: .; v_gene: TRBV10-2
CDR3nt: TGTGCCAGCTCACCATATAAAGGGGACAGGACCGATGGCTACACCTTC; CDR3aa: CASSPYKGDRTDGYTF; j_gene: TRBJ1-2; d_gene: TRBD1; abundance: .; v_gene: TRBV18
CDR3nt: TGCGCCAGCAGCTTGGGACAGGGTTGGAAAACAGATACGCAGTATTTT; CDR3aa: CASSLGQGWKTDTQYF; j_gene: TRBJ2-3; d_gene: TRBD1; abundance: .; v_gene: TRBV5-1
CDR3nt: TGCAGCGTTCTGGACAGGGCCGTTTACAATGAGCAGTTCTTC; CDR3aa: CSVLDRAVYNEQFF; j_gene: TRBJ2-1; d_gene: TRBD1; abundance: .; v_gene: TRBV29-1
CDR3nt: TGCAGTGCTAGAGATCCTAGCGGGATAGGAGATACGCAGTATTTT; CDR3aa: CSARDPSGIGDTQYF; j_gene: TRBJ2-3; d_gene: TRBD2; abundance: many; v_gene: TRBV20-1
CDR3nt: TGTGCCAGCAGTTCTACGCCAAGGCCGAGCGGGACCTACGAGCAGTACTTC; CDR3aa: CASSSTPRPSGTYEQYF; j_gene: TRBJ2-7; d_gene: TRBD2; abundance: many; v_gene: TRBV3-1
CDR3nt: TGCAGTGCTAGAGCCGGAATCGGGCCCGATACGCAGTATTTT; CDR3aa: CSARAGIGPDTQYF; j_gene: TRBJ2-3; d_gene: .; abundance: .; v_gene: TRBV20-1
CDR3nt: TGCAGTGCTCCCGGACTAGCAGGTCCAGATACGCAGTATTTT; CDR3aa: CSAPGLAGPDTQYF; j_gene: TRBJ2-3; d_gene: TRBD2; abundance: few; v_gene: TRBV20-1
CDR3nt: TGCAGTGCTGAGGGATCTAGCGGCCAAACCTACGAGCAGTACTTC; CDR3aa: CSAEGSSGQTYEQYF; j_gene: TRBJ2-7; d_gene: TRBD2; abundance: .; v_gene: TRBV20-1
CDR3nt: TGTGCCAGCACCCCTCTAGCGGGAGGACGGGCGTACGAGCAGTACTTC; CDR3aa: CASTPLAGGRAYEQYF; j_gene: TRBJ2-7; d_gene: TRBD2; abundance: few; v_gene: TRBV7-2
CDR3nt: TGCGCCAGCAGCTTAGGAGGGGACGGCTACACCTTC; CDR3aa: CASSLGGDGYTF; j_gene: TRBJ1-2; d_gene: .; abundance: .; v_gene: TRBV5-1
CDR3nt: TGCGCCAGCAGCGGGACAGGGGGCAAAAACATTCAGTACTTC; CDR3aa: CASSGTGGKNIQYF; j_gene: TRBJ2-4; d_gene: TRBD1; abundance: few; v_gene: TRBV5-1
CDR3nt: TGTGCCAGCAGTGTCCAGGGTTCCCACTATGGCTACACCTTC; CDR3aa: CASSVQGSHYGYTF; j_gene: TRBJ1-2; d_gene: .; abundance: few; v_gene: TRBV2